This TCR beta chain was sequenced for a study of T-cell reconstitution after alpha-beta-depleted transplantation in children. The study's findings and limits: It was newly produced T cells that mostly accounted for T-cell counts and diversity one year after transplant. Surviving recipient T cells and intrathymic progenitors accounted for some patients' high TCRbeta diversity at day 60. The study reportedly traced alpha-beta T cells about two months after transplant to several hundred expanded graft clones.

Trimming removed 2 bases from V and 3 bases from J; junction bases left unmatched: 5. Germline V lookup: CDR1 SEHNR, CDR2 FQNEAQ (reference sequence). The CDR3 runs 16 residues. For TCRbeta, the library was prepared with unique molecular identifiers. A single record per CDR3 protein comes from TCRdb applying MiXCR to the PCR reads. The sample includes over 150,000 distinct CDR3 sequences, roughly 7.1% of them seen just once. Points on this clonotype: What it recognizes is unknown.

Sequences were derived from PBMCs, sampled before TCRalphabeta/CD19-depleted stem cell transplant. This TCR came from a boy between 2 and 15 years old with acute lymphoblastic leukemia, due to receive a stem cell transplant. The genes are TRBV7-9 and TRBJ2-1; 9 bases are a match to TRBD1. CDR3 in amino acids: CASSLLGQGNYNEQFF. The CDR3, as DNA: TGTGCCAGCAGCTTACTGGGACAGGGAAACTACAATGAGCAGTTCTTC.